This is a list of T cell receptor beta chains from one sample in a study of PD-1 and CTLA-4 blockade in melanoma. Using immunoSEQ multiplex PCR, the repertoire was profiled, and TCRdb retains in-frame clones only, with some absent. Counted here are about 31,000 clones, approximately 90% occurring once; the ten biggest clones make up over 8.5%. The sample here was CD8+ T cells from peripheral blood, taken from a patient given anti-PD-1 treatment. The receptors originated from a human donor with melanoma. Each CDR3 is given with its conserved first and last residue. D genes are given only for firm matches. Only some rows state a clone size, as once, few, many or a class for expanded clones.

>TRBD1|NA|TRBV3-1/TRBV3-2|TRBJ1-4
TGTGCCAGCGCACCGGGACAGAATGAAAAACTGTTTTTT
CASAPGQNEKLFF
>TRBD2|NA|TRBV9|TRBJ2-3
TGTGCCAGCAGCGTGGAGGGTCGGATTGGGGGAGGGAAGGATACGCAGTATTTT
CASSVEGRIGGGKDTQYF
>NA|NA|TRBV4-1|TRBJ2-3
TGCGCCAGCAGCCAAGAGAAGGGGGTGGGCACAGATACGCAGTATTTT
CASSQEKGVGTDTQYF
>TRBD1|NA|TRBV6-5|TRBJ2-2
TGTGCTTCGCAGGGGGTATGGGGGGAGCTGTTTTTT
CASQGVWGELFF
>NA|NA|TRBV7-9|TRBJ2-1
TGTGCCAGCAGCCCCACGGGGGACAATGAGCAGTTCTTC
CASSPTGDNEQFF
>NA|NA|TRBV19|TRBJ2-5
TGTGCCAGCGACAGGGGGCTTGTGAATAGCGGGAGGATGGAGACCCAGTACTTC
CASDRGLVNSGRMETQYF
>NA|NA|TRBV10-3|TRBJ1-1
TGTGCCATCAGTGAGTCTGCCGGGAACACTGAAGCTTTCTTT
CAISESAGNTEAFF
>NA|NA|TRBV7-8|TRBJ2-1
TGTGCCAGCCGAGGGCGGGACTCGTCCTACAATGAGCAGTTCTTC
CASRGRDSSYNEQFF
>NA|NA|TRBV7-3|TRBJ2-7
TGTGCCAGCAGCCCACTGGGGGCTAGCGATAACGAGCAGTACTTC
CASSPLGASDNEQYF
>NA|NA|TRBV11-2|TRBJ2-2
TGTGCCAGCGGGCTCCTGGGGGGCCCGAACACCGGGGAGCTGTTTTTT
CASGLLGGPNTGELFF
>TRBD1|NA|TRBV30|TRBJ2-7
TGTGCCTGGAGTGTAAATACAGGGGGGCACGAGCAGTACTTC
CAWSVNTGGHEQYF
>NA|NA|TRBV19|TRBJ2-1
TGTGCCAGTAGTATAGATCAACACAATGAGCAGTTCTTC
CASSIDQHNEQFF
>NA|few|TRBV16|TRBJ1-5
TGTGCCAGCAGCCTAATCGGGGTCGGGGGCAATCAGCCCCAGCATTTT
CASSLIGVGGNQPQHF
>NA|NA|TRBV28|TRBJ2-7
TGTGCCACCTATCTGGGACTTTCGCCAAGCGAGCAGTACTTC
CATYLGLSPSEQYF
>NA|NA|TRBV19|TRBJ1-3
TGTGCCAGTAGTATGGGCGGAGGAGGAAACACCATATATTTT
CASSMGGGGNTIYF
>NA|NA|TRBV5-5|TRBJ2-1
TGTGCCAGCCCCGGGGTTGGATACAATGAGCAGTTCTTC
CASPGVGYNEQFF
>NA|NA|TRBV30|TRBJ1-1
TGTGCCTGGAGTGTACTGGGGGGCACTGAAGCTTTCTTT
CAWSVLGGTEAFF
>TRBD2|NA|TRBV11-1|TRBJ2-7
TGTGCCAGCAGCATAGACAGCGGGAGTTACTCCTACGAGCAGTACTTC
CASSIDSGSYSYEQYF
>NA|once|TRBV6-5|TRBJ2-7
TGTGCCAGCGGCTCCCCAGGGAAGTACTTC
CASGSPGKYF
>TRBD1|NA|TRBV30|TRBJ1-2
TGTGCCTGGAGGGGGGGACAGGGGGCGACCGGCTACACCTTC
CAWRGGQGATGYTF
>NA|NA|TRBV29-1|TRBJ2-7
TGCAGCGTTGTGTCCAGGGACCACTACGAGCAGTACTTC
CSVVSRDHYEQYF
>NA|once|TRBV14|TRBJ2-7
TGTGCCAGCAGCCCGGACAATAGCGAGCAGTACTTC
CASSPDNSEQYF
>NA|once|TRBV7-9|TRBJ1-1
TGTGCCAGCAGCTTAGCCCCCTGGGACACTGAAGCTTTCTTT
CASSLAPWDTEAFF
>NA|NA|TRBV5-1|TRBJ1-4
TGCGCCAGCAGCTTGGACACCTCCTCAACTAATGAAAAACTGTTTTTT
CASSLDTSSTNEKLFF